These 17 T cell receptor beta chains were sequenced from one sample in a study of response to subunit inactivated influenza vaccine. Each CDR3 protein gets one entry after TCRdb re-called the RT-PCR reads with MiXCR. The sample has almost 600,000 distinct CDR3 sequences; about 14% are singletons. The sample consisted of PBMCs from blood, taken about 11 days after vaccination. The receptors derive from a man aged 50 or older who received an inactivated influenza vaccine.

The V call is TRBV14, the J call TRBJ2-7; tentative D call: TRBD2 (5 bases). CDR3 length: 14 residues. CDR1 and CDR2 (germline): SGHDN, FVKESK. Trimming took 1 base from V and 3 from J, leaving 10 bases between them. The CDR3 nucleotides are TGTGCCAGCAGCCAAGTTGGAGGAGGCTACGAGCAGTACTTC. Protein sequence: CASSQVGGGYEQYF.

In this sample, this clonotype turned up a few times. The chain has TRBV20-1 and TRBJ2-7; 13 bases agree with TRBD2. CDR1 and CDR2 from the germline V gene are DFQATT and SNEGSKA (reference sequence). V gave up 3 bases and J gave up 2 bases; unmatched junction bases: 7. The CDR3 is 16 residues long. The CDR3 DNA is TGCAGTGCTAGCGGGACTAGCGGGATGACTGCCTACGAGCAGTACTTC. Translating it yields CSASGTSGMTAYEQYF.

This clonotype was picked up a small number of times. A single base separates this from a much larger clone, so it may be a read error. The chain couples TRBV3-1 to TRBJ2-7; D gene unclear. From germline, CDR1 is LGHDT and CDR2 YNNKEL (reference sequence). This CDR3 is 11 amino acids long. V dropped 5 bases and J dropped 2 bases, with 4 bases sitting between them. DNA for the CDR3: TGTGCCAGCAGCGATACCTACGAGCAGTACTTC. The encoded protein is CASSDTYEQYF.

The chain carries TRBV7-9 and TRBJ2-3; TRBD1 agrees at 7 bases. This CDR3 spans 15 amino acids. V gave up 5 bases and J gave up 2 bases; unmatched junction bases: 7. Per germline, CDR1 SEHNR and CDR2 FQNEAQ (reference sequence). The CDR3, as DNA: TGTGCCAGCAGCCAAGCTGGACAGGTCACAGATACGCAGTATTTT. Protein: CASSQAGQVTDTQYF.

The chain recombines TRBV9 with TRBJ2-2, with 7 nucleotides matching TRBD1. Per the germline V gene, CDR1 is SGDLS and CDR2 is YYNGEE. This CDR3 comprises 15 residues. Trimming took 0 bases from V and 3 from J; bases not matched to a gene: 2. The CDR3 region has the DNA TGTGCCAGCAGCGTAGGGGACAGAGACACCGGGGAGCTGTTTTTT. Its protein is CASSVGDRDTGELFF.

This clonotype appeared many times. The CDR3 region has the DNA TGCAGTGCTAGTCTCCCTCTAACAGATACGCAGTATTTT. Translation gives CSASLPLTDTQYF. The V gene is TRBV20-1, the J gene TRBJ2-3; no clear D gene. The CDR3 is 13 residues long. Germline values: CDR1 DFQATT, CDR2 SNEGSKA (reference sequence). V gave up 3 bases and J gave up 3 bases, with 10 bases separating them.

Many counts were recorded for this clonotype. The chain links TRBV5-6 to TRBJ2-5, with a tentative D call TRBD2 (5 bases). The CDR3 length is 13 residues. Trimming pared 6 bases from V and 1 base from J, leaving 10 bases between. Germline V gene lookup returns CDR1 SGHDT and CDR2 YYEEEE. Here the CDR3 DNA reads TGTGCCAGCACCTCGGGGATCCAAGAGACCCAGTACTTC. Encoded protein: CASTSGIQETQYF.

The genes are TRBV5-1 and TRBJ1-1; D uncertain. Germline assignment: CDR1 SGHRS and CDR2 YFSETQ. CDR3 length: 14 amino acids. V was cut by 0 bases and J by 6 bases, with 12 bases left in between. The CDR3 nucleotides are TGCGCCAGCAGCTTGGGGGCTCAGTTCCCTGAAGCTTTCTTT. As protein: CASSLGAQFPEAFF.

This chain uses TRBV4-3 with TRBJ2-5; 12 bases line up with TRBD2. The CDR3 runs 17 residues. Trimming removed 3 bases from V and 2 bases from J; junction bases left unmatched: 7. Per the germline V gene, CDR1 is LGHNA and CDR2 is YSLEER. The DNA for the CDR3 is TGCGCCAGCAGCCAGTTACTGACTAGCGGGGGACAAGAGACCCAGTACTTC. Its translation is CASSQLLTSGGQETQYF.

The chain links TRBV7-9 to TRBJ2-4; no definite D call. The germline CDR1 and CDR2 sequences are SEHNR and FQNEAQ (reference sequence). The CDR3 sequence is 14 residues long. Trimming pared 5 bases from V and 2 bases from J, leaving 10 bases between. The CDR3 loop reads CASSPFTTKNIQYF. CDR3 sequence (DNA): TGTGCCAGCAGCCCCTTCACCACCAAAAACATTCAGTACTTC.

This clonotype has at least ten counts. The V gene is TRBV29-1, the J gene TRBJ2-5; 8 bases match TRBD1. The length of the CDR3 is 12 residues. CDR1 and CDR2 from the germline V gene are SQVTM and ANQGSEA. The ends lost 6 bases at V and 3 bases at J; junction bases unmatched: 3. CDR3 amino acids: CSVDRGKETQYF. The DNA for the CDR3 is TGCAGCGTCGACAGGGGTAAAGAGACCCAGTACTTC.

This clonotype appeared a single time. This chain joins TRBV5-1 and TRBJ2-2; 8 bases fit TRBD1. Germline CDR1 is SGHRS and CDR2 is YFSETQ. The CDR3 runs 17 residues. Trimming cost V 4 bases and J 0 bases; bases outside gene matches: 8. This CDR3 is CASSLLGQGANTGELFF. The CDR3 DNA follows: TGCGCCAGCAGCCTCTTAGGACAGGGCGCGAACACCGGGGAGCTGTTTTTT.

The rearrangement joins TRBV5-6 to TRBJ2-7; 10 bases agree with TRBD2. The CDR3 consists of 16 residues. J was trimmed by 3 bases and V by 0 bases; bases with no gene match: 6. The germline gives CDR1 SGHDT, CDR2 YYEEEE. This CDR3 is CASSLGTGLAVYEQYF. For the CDR3, the DNA is TGTGCCAGCAGCTTGGGCACTGGACTAGCGGTCTACGAGCAGTACTTC.

The chain employs TRBV4-1 and TRBJ2-5, with 9 bases lining up with TRBD2. Germline trimming cut 3 bases from V and 7 bases from J; bases unmatched to any gene: 9. Looked up from germline, CDR1 is MGHRA and CDR2 is YSYEKL. The CDR3 runs to 15 residues. CDR3 protein: CASSQLGLAGGTQYF. CDR3 coding DNA: TGCGCCAGCAGCCAGCTGGGACTAGCCGGGGGGACCCAGTACTTC.

This clonotype was detected many times. The chain links TRBV10-3 to TRBJ2-7; 8 bases align to TRBD2. J lost 2 bases, V lost 6 bases, and 6 bases had no gene match. CDR3 length: 14 residues. Germline CDR1 and CDR2: ENHRY and SYGVKD. Here the CDR3 reads CAISSSGSTYEQYF. Here the CDR3 DNA reads TGTGCCATCAGCTCAAGCGGGAGTACCTACGAGCAGTACTTC.

This clonotype came up a few times. The V gene is TRBV11-1, the J gene TRBJ2-1; no reliable D call. Trimming shortened V by 5 bases and J by 4 bases, and 12 bases separated the two germline ends. The CDR3 has 14 residues. Germline lookup yields CDR1 SGHAT and CDR2 FQDESV (reference sequence). This CDR3 reads CASSPRGNYNEQFF. The CDR3 DNA follows: TGTGCCAGCAGCCCACGTGGGAATTACAATGAGCAGTTCTTC.

This chain links TRBV4-1 with TRBJ2-1; 7 bases are a match to TRBD2. The CDR3 is 15 residues long. Germline values: CDR1 MGHRA, CDR2 YSYEKL. With 2 bases clipped from V and 8 bases from J, the junction kept 9 bases outside the gene matches. The CDR3 protein is CASSQFGLVFDEQFF. The CDR3 DNA reads TGCGCCAGCAGCCAATTTGGACTAGTGTTTGATGAGCAGTTCTTC.